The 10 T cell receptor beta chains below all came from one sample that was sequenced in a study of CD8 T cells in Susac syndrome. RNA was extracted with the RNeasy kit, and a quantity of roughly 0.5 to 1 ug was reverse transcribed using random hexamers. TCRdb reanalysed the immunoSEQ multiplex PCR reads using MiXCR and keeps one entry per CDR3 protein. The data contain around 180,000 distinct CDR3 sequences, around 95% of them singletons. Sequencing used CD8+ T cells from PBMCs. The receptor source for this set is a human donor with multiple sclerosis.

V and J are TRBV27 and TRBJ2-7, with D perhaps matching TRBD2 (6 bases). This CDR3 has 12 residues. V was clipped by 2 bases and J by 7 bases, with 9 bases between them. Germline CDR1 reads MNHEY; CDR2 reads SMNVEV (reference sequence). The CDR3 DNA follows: TGTGCCAGCAGTTTACCCCGGGGGGAGCAGTACTTC. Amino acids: CASSLPRGEQYF.

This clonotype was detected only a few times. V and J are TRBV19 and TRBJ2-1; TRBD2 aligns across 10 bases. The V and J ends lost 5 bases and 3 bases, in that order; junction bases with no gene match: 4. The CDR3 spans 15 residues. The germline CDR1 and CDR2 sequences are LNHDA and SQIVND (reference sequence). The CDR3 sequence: CASSALAGVYNEQFF. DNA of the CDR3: TGTGCCAGTAGTGCGCTAGCGGGGGTCTACAATGAGCAGTTCTTC.

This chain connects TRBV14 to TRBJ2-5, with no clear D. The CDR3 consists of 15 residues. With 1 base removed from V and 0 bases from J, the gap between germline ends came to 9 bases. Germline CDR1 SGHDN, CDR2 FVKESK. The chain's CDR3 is CASSQGVRYQETQYF. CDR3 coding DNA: TGTGCCAGCAGCCAAGGGGTCAGATACCAAGAGACCCAGTACTTC.

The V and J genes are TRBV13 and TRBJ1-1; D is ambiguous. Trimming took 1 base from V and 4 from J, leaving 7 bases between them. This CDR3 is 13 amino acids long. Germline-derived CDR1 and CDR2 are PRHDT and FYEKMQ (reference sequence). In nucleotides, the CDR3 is TGTGCCAGCAGCTTAGAACGACTCACTGAAGCTTTCTTT. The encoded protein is CASSLERLTEAFF.

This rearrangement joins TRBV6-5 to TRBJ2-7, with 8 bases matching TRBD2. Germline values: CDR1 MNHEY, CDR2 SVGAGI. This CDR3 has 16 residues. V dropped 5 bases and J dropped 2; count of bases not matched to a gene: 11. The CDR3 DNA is TGTGCCAGCAGTCCACTCGGGGTAGCGGGGCCCTACGAGCAGTACTTC. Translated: CASSPLGVAGPYEQYF.

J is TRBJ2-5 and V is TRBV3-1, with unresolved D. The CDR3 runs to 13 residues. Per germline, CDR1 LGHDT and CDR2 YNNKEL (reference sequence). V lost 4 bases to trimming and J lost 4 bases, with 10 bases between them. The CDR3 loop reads CASSPLRVETQYF. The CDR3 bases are TGTGCCAGCAGCCCCCTTCGTGTAGAGACCCAGTACTTC.

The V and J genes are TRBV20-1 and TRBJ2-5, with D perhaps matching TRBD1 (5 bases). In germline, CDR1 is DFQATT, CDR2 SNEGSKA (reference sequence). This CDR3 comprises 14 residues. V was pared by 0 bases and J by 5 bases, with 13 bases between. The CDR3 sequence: CSARDGQGLETQYF. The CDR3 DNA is TGCAGTGCTAGAGATGGCCAGGGCCTCGAGACCCAGTACTTC.

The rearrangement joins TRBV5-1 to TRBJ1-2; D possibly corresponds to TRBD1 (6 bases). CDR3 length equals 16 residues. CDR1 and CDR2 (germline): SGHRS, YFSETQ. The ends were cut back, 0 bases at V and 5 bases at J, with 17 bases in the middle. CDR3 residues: CASSLAGQPREYGYTF. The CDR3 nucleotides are TGCGCCAGCAGCTTGGCCGGACAGCCGCGCGAATATGGCTACACCTTC. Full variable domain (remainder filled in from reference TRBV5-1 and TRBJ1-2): KAGVTQTPRYLIKTRGQQVTLSCSPISGHRSVSWYQQTPGQGLQFLFEYFSETQRNKGNFPGRFSGRQFSNSRSEMNVSTLELGDSALYLCASSLAGQPREYGYTFGSGTRLTVV.

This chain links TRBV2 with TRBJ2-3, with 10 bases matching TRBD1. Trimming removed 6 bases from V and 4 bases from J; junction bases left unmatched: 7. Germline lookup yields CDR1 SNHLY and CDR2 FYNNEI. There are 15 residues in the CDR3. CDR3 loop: CASRETGGRPDTQYF. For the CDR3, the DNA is TGTGCCAGCAGGGAGACAGGGGGCCGTCCAGATACGCAGTATTTT.

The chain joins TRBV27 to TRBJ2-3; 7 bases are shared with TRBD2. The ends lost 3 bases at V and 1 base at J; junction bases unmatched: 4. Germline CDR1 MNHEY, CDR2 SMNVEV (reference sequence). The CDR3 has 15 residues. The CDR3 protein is CASSFSSGGTDTQYF. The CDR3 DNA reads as TGTGCCAGCAGTTTCTCCAGCGGGGGCACAGATACGCAGTATTTT.